This T cell receptor (beta chain) is from a study of blood T cell repertoires in COVID-19. Study details: Samples of COVID-19 (acute and convalescent) were obtained from the United States, Italy and Spain.

Looked up from germline, CDR1 is MNHNS and CDR2 is SASEGT. V was pared by 0 bases and J by 10 bases, with 19 bases between. CDR3 size: 16 residues. Original analysis: It was from reference gene primer amplification that nucleated cell counts were estimated. Produced via immunoSEQ multiplex PCR; TCRdb's table is partial and in-frame only. The DNA was the basis for D and trimming; V, J and clone size are from that table. The sample records 250,000 to 350,000 clones, around 89% being singletons. This clone has only one observation. The sample was peripheral blood. This TCR was sampled from a man aged 30 to 39 with acute or convalescent COVID-19. The chain links TRBV6-1 to TRBJ1-3; D call uncertain. The CDR3, as DNA: TGTGCCAGCAGTGAAGCGTTAGAGACACCCGGCGGGACCATATATTTT. It yields the protein CASSEALETPGGTIYF.